This TCR beta chain originates from a study of lymphopenia after photon versus proton radiotherapy. Sequenced by immunoSEQ multiplex PCR; TCRdb stores in-frame clones only, minus some. The repertoire includes about 50,000 clones, more than 90% of them detected once, and 18% sits in the top ten. CDR3 length: 15 residues. V shed 0 bases and J shed 6 bases, with 14 bases lying between them. Germline CDR1 reads SGHDT; CDR2 reads YYEEEE. The sequencing here drew on peripheral blood, taken from a patient treated with photon-based radiotherapy. The origin of this receptor is a woman aged 40 to 50 with cholangiocarcinoma. The rearrangement joins TRBV5-6 to TRBJ2-3; possibly TRBD2 for D (5 bases). The CDR3 sequence is CASSLGAGTGDTQYF. The CDR3 bases are TGTGCCAGCAGCTTGGGAGCCGGAACGGGGGATACGCAGTATTTT.